A selection of T cell receptor beta chains follows, all from one sample in a study of CXCR3-negative and CXCR3-positive naive CD8 T cells. TCRdb reanalyzed the 5' RACE reads and collapses them to one entry per CDR3 protein, without DNA. The sample holds tens of thousands of distinct CDR3 sequences. The sample was naive CXCR3- CD8+ T cells from blood. These receptors all stem from a human donor in good health. Some clones in this sample may be carry-over from other donors' samples. Both conserved end residues are part of each CDR3. Fields, in order: J gene, V gene, CDR3 protein.

TRBJ2-2,TRBV7-9,CASSLSTGELFF
TRBJ1-3,TRBV29-1,CSVPGGFGNTIYF
TRBJ2-3,TRBV28,CASSFSLGPDTQYF
TRBJ2-6,TRBV29-1,CSVATGAISGANVLTF
TRBJ2-1,TRBV4-1,CASSQVGSGDEQFF
TRBJ2-1,TRBV7-3,CASSFSGLGNEQFF
TRBJ2-1,TRBV3-1,CASSQVLAGGEQFF
TRBJ2-1,TRBV29-1,CSVLGDRGGSEQFF
TRBJ1-1,TRBV29-1,CSARTGMNTEAFF
TRBJ2-1,TRBV5-4,CASSRGSEEQFF
TRBJ2-7,TRBV6-2/TRBV6-3,CASSYSTGKGAYEQYF
TRBJ1-2,TRBV14,CASSQANWWGYTF
TRBJ1-5,TRBV28,CASSLEVGGLGGYFQPQHF
TRBJ2-1,TRBV29-1,CSVGLAGISYNEQFF
TRBJ2-1,TRBV14,CASSQDPPLEWVYNEQFF
TRBJ2-5,TRBV12-3/TRBV12-4,CASSLNGLQETQYF
TRBJ2-3,TRBV7-2,CASSLAGPSGGTDTQYF
TRBJ2-2,TRBV29-1,CSVEADRGENTGELFF
TRBJ2-3,TRBV5-1,CASSGTSGGPSTDTQYF
TRBJ2-7,TRBV5-1,CASSLDATAEQYF
TRBJ1-5,TRBV28,CASSPPAYQPQHF
TRBJ1-1,TRBV29-1,CSVARGTDATGTEAFF
TRBJ2-4,TRBV6-2/TRBV6-3,CASSYGLAGIQYF
TRBJ2-2,TRBV6-5,CASSPGTETVTNTGELFF
TRBJ2-1,TRBV20-1,CSARRDGNEQFF
TRBJ2-6,TRBV6-2/TRBV6-3,CASSYFGLDGANVLTF
TRBJ1-2,TRBV6-5,CASSDSPAGHGYTF
TRBJ2-1,TRBV7-2,CASRFPGSYNEQFF
TRBJ1-6,TRBV6-2/TRBV6-3,CASSPGRWTPLHF
TRBJ1-1,TRBV29-1,CSVTEMNTEALF
TRBJ1-1,TRBV20-1,CSAHVGGQHTEAFF
TRBJ1-1,TRBV6-6,CASTPVQGGLRPATEAFF
TRBJ2-2,TRBV20-1,CSARDPQSGEPFF
TRBJ2-3,TRBV5-1,CASSLGLAGTTDTQYF
TRBJ2-7,TRBV27,CASSYASRRHEQYF
TRBJ1-1,TRBV7-8,CASSLVSEAFF
TRBJ2-5,TRBV7-3,CASSSTAGGLGEESQYF
TRBJ1-5,TRBV3-1,CASSQDRFGNQPQHF
TRBJ1-1,TRBV29-1,CSVDTGLWSTEAFF
TRBJ1-2,TRBV19,CASSSRAVNYGYTF
TRBJ2-6,TRBV20-1,CSAENSWDTSSGANVLTF
TRBJ2-5,TRBV29-1,CSVEDQLIQGAQETQYF
TRBJ2-5,TRBV11-2,CASSLGRLGYQENQYF
TRBJ2-1,TRBV29-1,CSVEVPSGADHGEQFF
TRBJ2-5,TRBV12-3/TRBV12-4,CASSPGLAGPSKETQYF
TRBJ1-1,TRBV20-1,CSASPLDRNTEAFF
TRBJ1-3,TRBV28,CASSFRGNSGNTIYF
TRBJ1-1,TRBV7-2,CASSFGNPNTEAFF
TRBJ1-1,TRBV18,CASSPDGALTEAFF
TRBJ2-1,TRBV12-3/TRBV12-4,CASTTVAGGPQYNEQFF
TRBJ1-4,TRBV5-1,CASSFDSQGGEKLFF
TRBJ1-2,TRBV7-9,CASSAIRGIGSNYGYTF